This is a list of T cell receptor beta chains from one sample in a study of regulatory T cells in long-lasting Graves disease. TCRdb independently ran MiXCR on the multiplex PCR reads; one entry per CDR3 protein. The profile shows about 540,000 distinct CDR3 sequences, about 13% of them singletons. These data were also filed under a second study, of T cells in Graves' hyperthyroidism and ophthalmopathy.

The sample was peripheral blood mononuclear cells (PBMCs), taken at new diagnosis, from a patient treated with antithyroid drugs. The receptors derive from a man aged 30 to 45 with Graves disease. Each CDR3 is given with its conserved first and last residue. The D gene is left open where the match is weak. Clone size, where shown, is once, few, many, or a class for clones that have expanded.

TRBV3-1	many	TRBJ2-3	TRBD2	TGTGCCAGCAGTGGACTAGCGGGCACCACAGATACGCAGTATTTT	CASSGLAGTTDTQYF
TRBV20-1	-	TRBJ1-4	-	TGCAGTGCCCCTGGACAGCTTAATGAAAAACTGTTTTTT	CSAPGQLNEKLFF
TRBV28	many	TRBJ2-2	TRBD2	TGTGCCAGCAGTTCGTCGAGCGGGAGATCCCCCCCGACCGGGGAGCTGTTTTTT	CASSSSSGRSPPTGELFF
TRBV15	many	TRBJ1-2	-	TGTGCCACCAGCAGAGATTTGGGACCGTCTATCTATGGCTACACCTTC	CATSRDLGPSIYGYTF
TRBV11-2	many	TRBJ2-3	TRBD1	TGTGCCAGCAGCTTAGGGGGACAGACTAGCACAGATACGCAGTATTTT	CASSLGGQTSTDTQYF
TRBV6-1	-	TRBJ1-1	TRBD1	TGTGCCAGCCACAGGGGGTCTCCTGAAGCTTTCTTT	CASHRGSPEAFF
TRBV7-9	many	TRBJ2-2	-	TGTGCCAGCAGCTTCTCTGCCGGGGAGCTGTTTTTT	CASSFSAGELFF
TRBV7-9	-	TRBJ1-3	-	TGTGCCACCCAAGGGGGGATCTACTATGGAAACACCATATATTTT	CATQGGIYYGNTIYF
TRBV6-1	many	TRBJ1-2	-	TGTGCCAGCAGGAACAGTGATTTTAACTATGGCTACACCTTC	CASRNSDFNYGYTF
TRBV24-1	many	TRBJ1-5	-	TGTGCCACCAGCGATCAGGCGGAAAATCAGCCCCAGCATTTT	CATSDQAENQPQHF
TRBV11-2	many	TRBJ2-3	TRBD2	TGTGCCAGCAGAAAGCCAGCGGGATCCTCAGATACGCAGTATTTT	CASRKPAGSSDTQYF
TRBV19	few	TRBJ2-7	-	TGTGCCAGTAGTATCACAGGGCCCTACGAGCAGTACTTC	CASSITGPYEQYF
TRBV2	many	TRBJ2-7	TRBD2	TGTGCCAGTTCAGAGGGACTAGCGAACGAGCAGTACTTC	CASSEGLANEQYF
TRBV24-1	-	TRBJ2-3	-	TGTGCCACCAGTGATCCGGGTTACACAGATACGCAGTATTTT	CATSDPGYTDTQYF
TRBV5-8	many	TRBJ1-2	-	TGTGCCAGCAGCTTGGCACCTCTGGGCTATGGCTACACCTTC	CASSLAPLGYGYTF
TRBV29-1	-	TRBJ1-2	-	TGCAGCGGGGGGGACGGGGATGGCTACACCTTC	CSGGDGDGYTF
TRBV6-1	few	TRBJ2-1	TRBD1	TGTGCCAGCAGTGTATTGGGACAGTCTCTGTATGAGCAGTTCTTC	CASSVLGQSLYEQFF
TRBV5-1	-	TRBJ2-7	TRBD1	TGCGCCAGCAGCCGGGACAGGGCAGGGGGGGAGCAGTACTTC	CASSRDRAGGEQYF
TRBV6-2/TRBV6-3	many	TRBJ2-7	-	TGTGCCAGCAGTTATGCACCGGGCCCATCCTACGAGCAGTACTTC	CASSYAPGPSYEQYF
TRBV19	-	TRBJ2-2	-	TGTGCCAGTAGTATCCCTACCACCGGGGAGCTGTTTTTT	CASSIPTTGELFF
TRBV3-1	many	TRBJ2-1	TRBD1	TGTGCCAGCAGCCCAGGGGACAGGGGTTACAATGAGCAGTTCTTC	CASSPGDRGYNEQFF
TRBV5-5	-	TRBJ2-7	TRBD2	TGTGCCAGCAGCTTAAAGCTAGCGGGATGGGAGCAGTACTTC	CASSLKLAGWEQYF
TRBV18	few	TRBJ1-1	TRBD1	TGTGCCAGCTCACGACAGGGCACAGAAGCTTTCTTT	CASSRQGTEAFF
TRBV12-5	many	TRBJ1-1	TRBD1	TGTGCTAGTGGTATGGGACAGCTGAACACTGAAGCTTTCTTT	CASGMGQLNTEAFF
TRBV3-1	many	TRBJ2-1	-	TGTGCCAGCAGCCCAAGAATATGGCTTCCCTACAATGAGCAGTTCTTC	CASSPRIWLPYNEQFF
TRBV20-1	many	TRBJ2-5	-	TGCAGTGCTGGCCAGCAAGAGACCCAGTACTTC	CSAGQQETQYF
TRBV20-1	many	TRBJ2-1	-	TGCAGTGCTAGAGATTATTGGTCGGGAAACGGCGCGAATGAGCAGTTCTTC	CSARDYWSGNGANEQFF
TRBV30	-	TRBJ2-7	TRBD2	TGTGCCTGGAGTGTGTTAGCGGGACCCTACGAGCAGTACTTC	CAWSVLAGPYEQYF
TRBV20-1	few	TRBJ1-1	-	TGCAGTGCTAGAACAGCCACTGAAGCTTTCTTT	CSARTATEAFF
TRBV20-1	many	TRBJ2-2	-	TGCAGTGCTAGACCTGACCAGAACACCGGGGAGCTGTTTTTT	CSARPDQNTGELFF
TRBV4-3	-	TRBJ2-1	-	TGCGCCAGCAGCCATCTCGGGGCCTACAATGAGCAGTTCTTC	CASSHLGAYNEQFF
TRBV30	many	TRBJ1-1	-	TGTGCCTGGAGTGAAAACAGGAACACTGAAGCTTTCTTT	CAWSENRNTEAFF
TRBV4-1	many	TRBJ2-7	-	TGCGCCAGCAGCCCCTCCACCGACTACGAGCAGTACTTC	CASSPSTDYEQYF
TRBV19	-	TRBJ2-1	-	TGTGCCAGTAGTTCAACAGGGTCTAGTCCCTACAATGAGCAGTTCTTC	CASSSTGSSPYNEQFF
TRBV4-2	-	TRBJ2-1	-	TGTGCCAGCAGCCCCCTCGGCGGGACCTTCAATGAGCAGTTCTTC	CASSPLGGTFNEQFF
TRBV6-1	-	TRBJ2-7	TRBD1	TGTGCCAGCAGGGTACAGGGGGATTCCTACGAGCAGTACTTC	CASRVQGDSYEQYF
TRBV5-1	once	TRBJ1-1	-	TGCGCCAGCAGCCTAAGAACTGACATGAACACTGAAGCTTTCTTT	CASSLRTDMNTEAFF
TRBV6-1	many	TRBJ2-7	TRBD2	TGTGCCAGCAGTCTTGCAGGGACTAGCGCCTACGAGCAGTACTTC	CASSLAGTSAYEQYF